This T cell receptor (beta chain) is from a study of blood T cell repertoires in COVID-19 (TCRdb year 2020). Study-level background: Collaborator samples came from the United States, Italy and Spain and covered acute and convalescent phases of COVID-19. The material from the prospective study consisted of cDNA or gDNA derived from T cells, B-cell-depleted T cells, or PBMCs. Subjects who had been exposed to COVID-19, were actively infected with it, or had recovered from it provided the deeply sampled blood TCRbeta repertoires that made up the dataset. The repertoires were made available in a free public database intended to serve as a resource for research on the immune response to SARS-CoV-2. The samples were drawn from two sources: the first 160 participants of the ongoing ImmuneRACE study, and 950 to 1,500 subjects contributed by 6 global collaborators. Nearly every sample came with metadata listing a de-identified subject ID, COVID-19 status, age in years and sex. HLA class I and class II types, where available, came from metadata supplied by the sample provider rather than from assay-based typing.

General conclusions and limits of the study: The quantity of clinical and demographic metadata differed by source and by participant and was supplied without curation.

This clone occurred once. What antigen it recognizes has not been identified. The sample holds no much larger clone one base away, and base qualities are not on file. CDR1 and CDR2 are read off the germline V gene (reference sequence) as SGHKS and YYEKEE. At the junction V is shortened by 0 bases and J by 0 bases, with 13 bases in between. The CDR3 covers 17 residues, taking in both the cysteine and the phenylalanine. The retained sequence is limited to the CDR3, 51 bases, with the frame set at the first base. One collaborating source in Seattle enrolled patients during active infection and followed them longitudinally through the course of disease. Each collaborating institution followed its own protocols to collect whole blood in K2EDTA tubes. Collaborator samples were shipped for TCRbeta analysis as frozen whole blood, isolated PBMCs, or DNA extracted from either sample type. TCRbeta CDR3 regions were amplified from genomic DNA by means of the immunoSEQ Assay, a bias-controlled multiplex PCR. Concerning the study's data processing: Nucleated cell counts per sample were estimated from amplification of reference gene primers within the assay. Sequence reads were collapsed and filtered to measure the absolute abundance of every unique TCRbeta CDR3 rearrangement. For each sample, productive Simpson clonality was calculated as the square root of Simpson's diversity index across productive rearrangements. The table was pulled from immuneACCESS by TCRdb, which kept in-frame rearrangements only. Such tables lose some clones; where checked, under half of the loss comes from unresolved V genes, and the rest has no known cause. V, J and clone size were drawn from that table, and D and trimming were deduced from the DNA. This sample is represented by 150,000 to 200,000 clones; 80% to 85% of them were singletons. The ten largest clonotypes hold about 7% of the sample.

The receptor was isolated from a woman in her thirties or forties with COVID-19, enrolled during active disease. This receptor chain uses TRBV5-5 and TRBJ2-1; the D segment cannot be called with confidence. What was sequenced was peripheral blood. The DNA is TGTGCCAGCAGCTTGGCCTTGCTAGTGAGCTCCTACAATGAGCAGTTCTTC. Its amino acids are CASSLALLVSSYNEQFF.